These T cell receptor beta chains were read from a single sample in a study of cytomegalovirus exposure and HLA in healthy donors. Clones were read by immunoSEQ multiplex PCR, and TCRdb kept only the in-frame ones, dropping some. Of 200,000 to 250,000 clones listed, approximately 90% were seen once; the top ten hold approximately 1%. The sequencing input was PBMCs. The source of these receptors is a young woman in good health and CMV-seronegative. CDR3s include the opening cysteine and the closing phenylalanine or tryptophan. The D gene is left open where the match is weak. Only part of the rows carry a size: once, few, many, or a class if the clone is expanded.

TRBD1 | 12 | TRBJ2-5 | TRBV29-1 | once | TGCAGCGTTGGACAGGGTCAAGAGACCCAGTACTTC | CSVGQGQETQYF
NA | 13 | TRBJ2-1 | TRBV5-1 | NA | TGCGCCAGCAGCCTTAGCTCCTACAATGAGCAGTTCTTC | CASSLSSYNEQFF
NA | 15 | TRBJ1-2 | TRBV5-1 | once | TGCGCCAGCAGCTTCCGAAGAGGGAGTACCGATGGCTACACCTTC | CASSFRRGSTDGYTF
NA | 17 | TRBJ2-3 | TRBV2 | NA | TGTGCCAGCAGTGAAACTCTCCGGACATACGGACACGATACGCAGTATTTT | CASSETLRTYGHDTQYF
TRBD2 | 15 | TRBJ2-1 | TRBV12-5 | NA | TGTGCTAGTGCCCGACTAGCGGGAGTGGCCGATGAGCAGTTCTTC | CASARLAGVADEQFF
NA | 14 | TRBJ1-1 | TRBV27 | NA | TGTGCCAGCTATCCCAGGGTCCTGAACACTGAAGCTTTCTTT | CASYPRVLNTEAFF
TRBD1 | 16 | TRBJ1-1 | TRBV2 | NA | TGTGCCAGCAATTTCGGCCCGGGACAGGGAGACACTGAAGCTTTCTTT | CASNFGPGQGDTEAFF
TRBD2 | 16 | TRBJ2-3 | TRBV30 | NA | TGTGCCTGGAGTGAAGGACTAGCGGGAGGGCGTGATACGCAGTATTTT | CAWSEGLAGGRDTQYF
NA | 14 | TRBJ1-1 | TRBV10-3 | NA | TGTGCCATCAGTGACGAGGGGGATACCACTGAAGCTTTCTTT | CAISDEGDTTEAFF
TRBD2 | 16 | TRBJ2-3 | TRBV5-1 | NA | TGCGCCAGCAGCTTGGAAGGCGGGAGAGGCACAGATACGCAGTATTTT | CASSLEGGRGTDTQYF
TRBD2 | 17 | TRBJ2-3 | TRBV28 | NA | TGTGCCAGCGATCATAGCGCTAGCGGGAGTGGGACAGATACGCAGTATTTT | CASDHSASGSGTDTQYF
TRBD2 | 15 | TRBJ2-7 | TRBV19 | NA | TGTGCCAGTAGTGCGGCGGGGGGGCGTCCCTACGAGCAGTACTTC | CASSAAGGRPYEQYF
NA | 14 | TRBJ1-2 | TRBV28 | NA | TGTGCCAACCCGATTTTAGAGAGTAACTATGGCTACACCTTC | CANPILESNYGYTF
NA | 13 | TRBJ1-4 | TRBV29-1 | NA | TGCAGCGTTCCGGACAGCGGTAATGAAAAACTGTTTTTT | CSVPDSGNEKLFF
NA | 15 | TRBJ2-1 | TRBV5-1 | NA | NA | CASSLVASGNNKEFF
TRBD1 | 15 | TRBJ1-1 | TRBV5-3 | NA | TGTGCCAGGAAACGACAGGGGGCAAGCGAGACTGAAGCTTTCTTT | CARKRQGASETEAFF
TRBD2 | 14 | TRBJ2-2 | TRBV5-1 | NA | TGCGCCAGCACGCGACGACTAGCGGGAGGGGAGCTGTTTTTT | CASTRRLAGGELFF
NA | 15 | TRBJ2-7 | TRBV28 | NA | TGTGCCAGCAGTTTCCCCCGAGGTGGCTCCTACGAGCAGTACTTC | CASSFPRGGSYEQYF
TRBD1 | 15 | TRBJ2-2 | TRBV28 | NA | TGTGCCAGCAGTTTGTCGGGACAGGGGGCCGGGGAGCTGTTTTTT | CASSLSGQGAGELFF
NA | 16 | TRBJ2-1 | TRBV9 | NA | TGTGCCAGCAGCGTATCGACTAGTAGAGCCTACAATGAGCAGTTCTTC | CASSVSTSRAYNEQFF
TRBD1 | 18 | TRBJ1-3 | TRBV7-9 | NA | TGTGCCACCTCTCCGACAGGGGGCTCCCTCCTCTCTGGAAACACCATATATTTT | CATSPTGGSLLSGNTIYF
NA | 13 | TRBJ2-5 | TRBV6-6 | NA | TGTGCCAGCAGTTCCCCAGACCGAGAGGCCCAGTACTTC | CASSSPDREAQYF
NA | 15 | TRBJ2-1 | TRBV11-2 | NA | TGTGCCAGCAGGGCCCCCGGCTCCCCCAGGAATGAGCAGTTCTTC | CASRAPGSPRNEQFF
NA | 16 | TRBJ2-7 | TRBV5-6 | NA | TGTGCCAGCAGCTTGGAGACGAGGAGGGGATCCTACGAGCAGTACTTC | CASSLETRRGSYEQYF
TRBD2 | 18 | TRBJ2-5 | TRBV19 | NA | TGTGCCAGTAACGATGGAGGGCTAGCGGGAGTAGAAAGAGAGACCCAGTACTTC | CASNDGGLAGVERETQYF
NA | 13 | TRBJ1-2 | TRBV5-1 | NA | TGCGCCAGCAGCTCCAAGGGCGGGGATGGCTACACCTTC | CASSSKGGDGYTF
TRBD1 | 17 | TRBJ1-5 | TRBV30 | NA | TGTGCCTGGAGTTCCTCCCGGGACAGCTATAGCAATCAGCCCCAGCATTTT | CAWSSSRDSYSNQPQHF
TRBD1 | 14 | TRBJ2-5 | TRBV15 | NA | TGTGCCACCAGAACCGGGACAGGGTTGGAGACCCAGTACTTC | CATRTGTGLETQYF
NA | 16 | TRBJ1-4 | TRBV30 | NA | TGTGCCTGGAGGGATACTTTCGGACGGGGGGATGAAAAACTGTTTTTT | CAWRDTFGRGDEKLFF
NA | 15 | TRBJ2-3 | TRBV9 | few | TGTGCCAGCAGCGTAGTCGGGGCCGGGGGAGATACGCAGTATTTT | CASSVVGAGGDTQYF
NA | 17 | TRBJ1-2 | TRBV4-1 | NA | TGCGCCAGCAGCCAAGAGAGTCTGGGGGGGGTTGACTATGGCTACACCTTC | CASSQESLGGVDYGYTF
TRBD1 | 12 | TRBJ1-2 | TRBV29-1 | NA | TGCAGCGTTGATCGGGACAGGGTCTATCACACCTTC | CSVDRDRVYHTF
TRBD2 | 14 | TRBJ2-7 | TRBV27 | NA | TGTGCCAGCAGTTCCCCAACTAGCGGGAGTATAGAGTACTTC | CASSSPTSGSIEYF
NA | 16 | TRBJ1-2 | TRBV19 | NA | TGTGCCAGTAGTATTCAGGCGGGCAGGTCTAACTATGGCTACACCTTC | CASSIQAGRSNYGYTF
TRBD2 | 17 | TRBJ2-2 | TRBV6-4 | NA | TGTGCCAGCAGTGTACTAGCGGGACGCGGGGCCACCGGGGAGCTGTTTTTT | CASSVLAGRGATGELFF
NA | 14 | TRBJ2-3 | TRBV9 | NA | TGTGCCAGCAGCTCCGGCCCCCAGCGAGGTACGCAGTATTTT | CASSSGPQRGTQYF
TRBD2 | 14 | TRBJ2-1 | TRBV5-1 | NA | TGCGCCAGCAAAGGGAGCGGGAGGCATGATGAGCAGTTCTTC | CASKGSGRHDEQFF
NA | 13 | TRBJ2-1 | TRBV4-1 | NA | TGCGCCAGCAGCCTAGGGGCCCCTAGTGAGCAGTTCTTC | CASSLGAPSEQFF
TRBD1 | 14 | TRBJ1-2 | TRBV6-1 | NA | TGTGCCAGCGACGACCGGGACAGTTGGCTCGGAAACACCTTC | CASDDRDSWLGNTF
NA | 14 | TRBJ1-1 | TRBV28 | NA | TGTGCCAGCAGTCCAACTCAGGGGACGCCCGAAGCTTTCTTT | CASSPTQGTPEAFF
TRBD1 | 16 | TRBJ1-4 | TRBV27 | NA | TGTGCCAGCAGTGGACAGGGGCCCACAACTAATGAAAAACTGTTTTTT | CASSGQGPTTNEKLFF
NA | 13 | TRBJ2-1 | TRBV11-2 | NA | TGTGCCAGCACCGGGGGTGGGGTTAGGGAGCAGTTCTTC | CASTGGGVREQFF
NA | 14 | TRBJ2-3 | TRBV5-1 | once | TGCGCCAGCAGCCCAAGACTGGGCACAGATACGCAGTATTTT | CASSPRLGTDTQYF
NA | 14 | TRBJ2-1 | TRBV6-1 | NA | TGTGCCAGCAGTGAAGCAGAGGGTTTCAATGAGCAGTTCTTC | CASSEAEGFNEQFF
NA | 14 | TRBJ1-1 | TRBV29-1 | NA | TGCAGCGTTGTCTCATCCGGGAGGGCCACTGAAGCTTTCTTT | CSVVSSGRATEAFF
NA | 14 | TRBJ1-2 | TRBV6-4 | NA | TGTGCCAGCAGTGACTCTGGCGGGAACTATGGCTACACCTTC | CASSDSGGNYGYTF
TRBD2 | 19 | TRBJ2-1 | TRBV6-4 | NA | TGTGCCAGCAGTCCACCGGGACTAGCGGGAGGAGGGGGGTTCAGGTTCATAATCTTC | CASSPPGLAGGGGFRFIIF
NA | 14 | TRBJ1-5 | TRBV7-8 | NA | TGTGCCAGCAGCCCTTATAAGCCCGATCAGCCCCAGCATTTT | CASSPYKPDQPQHF
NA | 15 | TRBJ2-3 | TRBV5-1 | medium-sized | TGCGCCAGCAGCTTGGCTAGCCCTGGGCTCGATACGCAGTATTTT | CASSLASPGLDTQYF